The table lists the clone carrying this T cell receptor beta chain with a count of one. No antigen is known for it. This sample was included in a study of shared clonotypes between healthy human individuals. Naive CD8 cells were CD45RO-negative, positively selected for CCR7, excluding terminally differentiated effector memory CD45RA+ cells. From germline, CDR1 is SQVTM and CDR2 ANQGSEA. V lost 7 bases and J 0 bases, leaving 18 bases between the germline ends. The CDR3 loop spans 15 amino acids. General study results and limits: Rarefaction revealed incomplete sorted-subset sequencing despite large depth.

Replicate PCRs from sorted subsets contained around 200 ng DNA, which is some 30,000 T cell genomes. Sequencing was performed with immunoSEQ multiplex PCR; in TCRdb, only in-frame clones are kept and a portion is missing. The table records about 580,000 clones, 95% to 98% of them present only once. This receptor was obtained from a young man in good health. The V call is TRBV29-1, the J call TRBJ2-5; perhaps TRBD1 as D (6 bases). Material for sequencing was naive CD8+ T cells sorted from blood. The CDR3 region has the DNA TGCAGCGCGAGACGACAGGAAAAGTACCAAGAGACCCAGTACTTC. This gives the protein CSARRQEKYQETQYF.